The rows below give T cell receptor beta chains drawn from one sample of a study of chemoradiotherapy in HPV16-positive cancers. Assay: immunoSEQ multiplex PCR; the TCRdb copy retains only in-frame clones and omits some. Among 3,300 or so clones listed, approximately 76% were seen once. Sample acquisition took place from a patient who underwent chemoradiotherapy. Receptor source: a human donor with HPV-associated anogenital cancer. The CDR3 runs from the conserved cysteine through the conserved F or W. Fields, in order: CDR3 protein, CDR3 DNA, J gene, V gene, clone size, D gene. The D gene is left open where the match is weak. Part of the rows lack a size; the others show once, few, many or a class for expanded clones.

CASSIGGDYEQYF TGTGCCAGCAGTATAGGGGGGGACTACGAGCAGTACTTC TRBJ2-7 TRBV28 - -
CASSARGGTGTQYF TGTGCCAGCAGTGCGCGGGGGGGTACAGGGACCCAGTACTTC TRBJ2-5 TRBV2 - TRBD2
CASSADRGLAGELFF TGTGCCAGCAGTGCAGACAGGGGGCTGGCCGGGGAGCTGTTTTTT TRBJ2-2 TRBV25-1 - TRBD1
CASSATGDPYQPQHF TGTGCCAGCAGCGCCACAGGGGACCCCTATCAGCCCCAGCATTTT TRBJ1-5 TRBV9 - TRBD1
CASVRTVDSGANVLTF TGTGCCAGCGTAAGGACGGTAGACTCTGGGGCCAACGTCCTGACTTTC TRBJ2-6 TRBV5-6 - -
CASSPPGGSDEKLFF TGTGCCAGCTCACCCCCAGGGGGCTCCGATGAAAAACTGTTTTTT TRBJ1-4 TRBV18 few TRBD1
CASSLGQSPYEQYF TGTGCCAGCAGTCTGGGACAGTCCCCCTACGAGCAGTACTTC TRBJ2-7 TRBV7-9 - TRBD1
CASRAGQTPNYGYTF TGTGCCAGCAGGGCGGGACAGACGCCTAACTATGGCTACACCTTC TRBJ1-2 TRBV19 once TRBD1
CAISIGTVGTEAFF TGTGCCATCAGTATCGGGACGGTGGGCACTGAAGCTTTCTTT TRBJ1-1 TRBV10-3 few -
CASSSHPTGSKQYF TGTGCCAGCAGCTCCCACCCCACAGGGAGTAAGCAGTATTTT TRBJ2-3 TRBV11-3 - -
CASSQGGYSYNEQFF TGCGCCAGCAGCCAGGGGGGATACTCCTACAATGAGCAGTTCTTC TRBJ2-1 TRBV5-1 - -
CASQSGGADTGELFF TGTGCCAGCCAGAGCGGGGGGGCGGACACCGGGGAGCTGTTTTTT TRBJ2-2 TRBV19 - TRBD2
CASSQETLGVIHTEAFF TGCGCCAGCAGCCAAGAAACCCTGGGGGTGATCCACACTGAAGCTTTCTTT TRBJ1-1 TRBV4-3 - -
CASSLSTGYDSDTQYF TGTGCCAGCAGTCTCTCTACAGGGTATGATTCAGATACGCAGTATTTT TRBJ2-3 TRBV2 - -
CASSLNSGWDTQYF TGTGCCAGCAGCTTAAATTCCGGGTGGGATACGCAGTATTTT TRBJ2-3 TRBV7-3 few -
CASSSPGHELKTQYF TGTGCCAGCAGCTCCCCGGGGCACGAATTAAAGACCCAGTACTTC TRBJ2-5 TRBV11-2 - -
CASMDRGPDEQYF TGTGCCAGCATGGACAGGGGGCCCGACGAGCAGTACTTC TRBJ2-7 TRBV6-5 few TRBD1
CASSQVGQAQETQYF TGCGCCAGCAGCCAGGTTGGACAGGCCCAAGAGACCCAGTACTTC TRBJ2-5 TRBV5-1 few TRBD1
CASGQPQHF TGTGCCAGCGGACAGCCCCAGCATTTT TRBJ1-5 TRBV2 - -
CASGFSSGGSYNEQFF TGTGCTAGTGGTTTCTCCAGCGGGGGGAGCTACAATGAGCAGTTCTTC TRBJ2-1 TRBV12-5 once TRBD2
CASSSEGQPSQETQYF TGTGCCAGCAGCTCGGAAGGACAACCAAGCCAAGAGACCCAGTACTTC TRBJ2-5 TRBV7-9 - -
CASSQYKPPITGGDYGYTF TGCGCCAGCAGCCAATATAAACCACCAATAACAGGGGGGGACTATGGCTACACCTTC TRBJ1-2 TRBV4-1 - TRBD1